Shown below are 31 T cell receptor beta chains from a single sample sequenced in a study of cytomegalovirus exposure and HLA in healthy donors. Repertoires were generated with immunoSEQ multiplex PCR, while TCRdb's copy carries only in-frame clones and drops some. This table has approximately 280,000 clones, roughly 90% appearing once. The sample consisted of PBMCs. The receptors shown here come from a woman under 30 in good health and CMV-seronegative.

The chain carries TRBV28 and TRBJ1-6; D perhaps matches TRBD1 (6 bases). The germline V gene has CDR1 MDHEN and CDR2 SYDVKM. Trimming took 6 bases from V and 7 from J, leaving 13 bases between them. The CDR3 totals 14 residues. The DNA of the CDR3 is TGTGCCAGCAGGCCAATGGACAGAAATTCACCCCTCCACTTT. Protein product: CASRPMDRNSPLHF. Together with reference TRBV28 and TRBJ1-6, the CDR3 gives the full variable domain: DVKVTQSSRYLVKRTGEKVFLECVQDMDHENMFWYRQDPGLGLRLIYFSYDVKMKEKGDIPEGYSVSREKKERFSLILESASTNQTSMYLCASRPMDRNSPLHFGNGTRLTVT.

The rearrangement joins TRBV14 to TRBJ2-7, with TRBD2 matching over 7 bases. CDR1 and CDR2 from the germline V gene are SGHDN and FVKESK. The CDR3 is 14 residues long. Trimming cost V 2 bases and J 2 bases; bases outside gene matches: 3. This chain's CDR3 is CASSQSLAAYEQYF. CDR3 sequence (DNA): TGTGCCAGCAGCCAATCCCTAGCGGCCTACGAGCAGTACTTC.

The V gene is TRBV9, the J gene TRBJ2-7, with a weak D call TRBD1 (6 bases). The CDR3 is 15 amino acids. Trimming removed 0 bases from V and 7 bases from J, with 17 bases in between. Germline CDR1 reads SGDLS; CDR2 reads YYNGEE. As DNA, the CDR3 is TGTGCCAGCAGCGTAGCCCCCACAGGGCTCGGGGAGCAGTACTTC. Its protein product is CASSVAPTGLGEQYF.

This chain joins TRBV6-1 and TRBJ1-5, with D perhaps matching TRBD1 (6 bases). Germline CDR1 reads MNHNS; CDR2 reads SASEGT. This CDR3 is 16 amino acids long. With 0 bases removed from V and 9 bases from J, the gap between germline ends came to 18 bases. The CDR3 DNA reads TGTGCCAGCAGTGAAGCGCTTGGGGCAGGGGAATGGCCCCAGCATTTT. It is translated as CASSEALGAGEWPQHF.

The CDR3 sequence is CASSPDYNEQFF. In DNA, the CDR3 is TGCGCCAGCAGCCCAGATTACAATGAGCAGTTCTTC. The chain combines TRBV5-1 with TRBJ2-1; D gene uncertain. The V end was cut by 4 bases, the J end by 4 bases, with 6 bases between. The CDR3 contains 12 residues. Germline CDR1 is SGHRS and CDR2 is YFSETQ.

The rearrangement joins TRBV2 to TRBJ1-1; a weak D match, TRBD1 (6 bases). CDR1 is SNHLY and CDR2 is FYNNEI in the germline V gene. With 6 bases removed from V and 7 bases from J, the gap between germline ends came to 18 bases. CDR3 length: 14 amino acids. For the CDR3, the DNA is TGTGCCAGCAGAATGGCCAGGGGACGGGATGAAGCTTTCTTT. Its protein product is CASRMARGRDEAFF.

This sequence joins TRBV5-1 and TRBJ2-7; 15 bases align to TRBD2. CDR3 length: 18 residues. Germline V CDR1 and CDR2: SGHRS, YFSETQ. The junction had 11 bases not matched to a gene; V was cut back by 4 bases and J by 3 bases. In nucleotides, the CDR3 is TGCGCCAGCAGCCCAGGGACTAGCGGGAGGTTCGGACTCTACGAGCAGTACTTC. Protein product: CASSPGTSGRFGLYEQYF.

CDR3 loop: CASSLASGYEQYF. The CDR3 bases are TGTGCCAGCAGCCTCGCTTCCGGCTACGAGCAGTACTTC. The rearrangement links TRBV25-1 to TRBJ2-7; D is unresolved. Germline V gives CDR1 MGHDK, CDR2 SYGVNS. There are 13 residues in the CDR3. V lost 6 bases to trimming and J lost 3 bases, with 12 bases between them.

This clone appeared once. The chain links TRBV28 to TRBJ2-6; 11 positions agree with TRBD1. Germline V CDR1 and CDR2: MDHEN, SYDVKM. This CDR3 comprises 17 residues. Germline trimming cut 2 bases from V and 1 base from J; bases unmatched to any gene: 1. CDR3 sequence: CASSLGDRGSGANVLTF. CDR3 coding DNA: TGTGCCAGCAGTTTAGGGGACAGGGGGTCTGGGGCCAACGTCCTGACTTTC.

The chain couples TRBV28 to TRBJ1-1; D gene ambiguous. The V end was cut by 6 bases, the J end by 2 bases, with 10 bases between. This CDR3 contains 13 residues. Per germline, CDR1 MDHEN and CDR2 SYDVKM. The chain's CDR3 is CASRTAGNTEAFF. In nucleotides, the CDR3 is TGTGCCAGCAGGACCGCAGGAAACACTGAAGCTTTCTTT.

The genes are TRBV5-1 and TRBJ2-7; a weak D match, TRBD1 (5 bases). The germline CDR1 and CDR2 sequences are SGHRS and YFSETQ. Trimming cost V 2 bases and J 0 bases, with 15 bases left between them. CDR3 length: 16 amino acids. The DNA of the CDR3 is TGCGCCAGCAGCTTAGGCCTTTCGCAGGGCTCCTACGAGCAGTACTTC. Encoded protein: CASSLGLSQGSYEQYF.

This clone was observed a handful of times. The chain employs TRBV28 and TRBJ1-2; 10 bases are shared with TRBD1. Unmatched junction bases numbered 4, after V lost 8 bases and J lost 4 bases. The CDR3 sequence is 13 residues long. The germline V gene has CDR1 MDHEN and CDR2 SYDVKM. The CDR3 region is CASGTGDGYGYTF. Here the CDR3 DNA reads TGTGCCAGCGGGACAGGGGATGGCTATGGCTACACCTTC.

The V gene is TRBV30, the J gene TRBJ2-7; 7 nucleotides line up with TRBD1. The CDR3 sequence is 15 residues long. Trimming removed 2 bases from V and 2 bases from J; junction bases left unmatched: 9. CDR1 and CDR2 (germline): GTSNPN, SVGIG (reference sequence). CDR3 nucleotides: TGTGCCTGGAGTCCACGGACAGGATCGCCCTACGAGCAGTACTTC. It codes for CAWSPRTGSPYEQYF.

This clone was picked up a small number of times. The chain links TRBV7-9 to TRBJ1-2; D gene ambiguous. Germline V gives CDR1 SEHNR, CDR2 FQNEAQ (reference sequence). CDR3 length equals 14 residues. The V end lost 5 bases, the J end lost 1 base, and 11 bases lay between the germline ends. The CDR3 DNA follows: TGTGCCAGCAGCAACCTGGGGAGTAACTATGGCTACACCTTC. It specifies CASSNLGSNYGYTF. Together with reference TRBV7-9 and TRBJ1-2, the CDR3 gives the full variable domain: DTGVSQNPRHKITKRGQNVTFRCDPISEHNRLYWYRQTLGQGPEFLTYFQNEAQLEKSRLLSDRFSAERPKGSFSTLEIQRTEQGDSAMYLCASSNLGSNYGYTFGSGTRLTVV.

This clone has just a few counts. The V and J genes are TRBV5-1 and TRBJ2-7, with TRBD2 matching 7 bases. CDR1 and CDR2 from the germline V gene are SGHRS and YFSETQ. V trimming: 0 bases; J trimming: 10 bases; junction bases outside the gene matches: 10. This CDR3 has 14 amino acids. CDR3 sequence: CASSLGGTTDNQYF. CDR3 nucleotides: TGCGCCAGCAGCTTGGGTGGGACTACCGATAATCAGTACTTC.

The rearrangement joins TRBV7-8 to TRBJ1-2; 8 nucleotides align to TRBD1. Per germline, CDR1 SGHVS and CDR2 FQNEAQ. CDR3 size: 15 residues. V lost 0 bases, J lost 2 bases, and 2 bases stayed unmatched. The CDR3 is CASSLAGQGNYGYTF. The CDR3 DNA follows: TGTGCCAGCAGCTTAGCCGGACAGGGAAACTATGGCTACACCTTC.

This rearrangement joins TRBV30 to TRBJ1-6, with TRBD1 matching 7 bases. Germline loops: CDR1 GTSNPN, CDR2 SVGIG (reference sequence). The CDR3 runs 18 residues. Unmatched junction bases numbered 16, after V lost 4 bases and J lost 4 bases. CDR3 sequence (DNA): TGTGCCTGGACCACATACCACAGGGGAAGAGTTTATAATTCACCCCTCCACTTT. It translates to CAWTTYHRGRVYNSPLHF.

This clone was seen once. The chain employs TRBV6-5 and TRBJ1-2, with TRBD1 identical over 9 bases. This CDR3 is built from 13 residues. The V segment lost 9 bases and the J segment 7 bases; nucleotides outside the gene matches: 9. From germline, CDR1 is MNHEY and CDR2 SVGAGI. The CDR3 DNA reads TGTGCCAGTTATTATCCGGGACAGGGTGGCTACACCTTC. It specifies CASYYPGQGGYTF.

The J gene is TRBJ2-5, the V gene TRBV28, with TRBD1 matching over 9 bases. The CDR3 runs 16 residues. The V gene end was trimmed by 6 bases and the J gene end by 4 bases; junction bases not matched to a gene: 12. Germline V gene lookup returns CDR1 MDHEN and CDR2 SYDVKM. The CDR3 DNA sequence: TGTGCCAGCAGGCGAGGACAGGGGCGGTCTGGAGAGACCCAGTACTTC. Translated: CASRRGQGRSGETQYF. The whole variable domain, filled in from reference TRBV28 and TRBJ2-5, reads DVKVTQSSRYLVKRTGEKVFLECVQDMDHENMFWYRQDPGLGLRLIYFSYDVKMKEKGDIPEGYSVSREKKERFSLILESASTNQTSMYLCASRRGQGRSGETQYFGPGTRLLVL.

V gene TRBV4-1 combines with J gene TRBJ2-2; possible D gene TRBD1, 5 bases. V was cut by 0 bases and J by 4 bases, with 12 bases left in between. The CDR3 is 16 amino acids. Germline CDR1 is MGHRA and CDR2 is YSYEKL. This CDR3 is CASSQDPRGITGELFF. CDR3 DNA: TGCGCCAGCAGCCAAGATCCTAGGGGAATCACCGGGGAGCTGTTTTTT.

The CDR3 loop reads CASSLVSSGQGAGYEQYF. CDR3 in DNA: TGTGCCAGCAGCTTAGTCTCTTCGGGACAGGGGGCGGGCTACGAGCAGTACTTC. This chain joins TRBV11-2 and TRBJ2-7; 12 positions agree with TRBD1. CDR1 SGHAT and CDR2 FQNNGV come from the germline V gene. V was pared by 1 base and J by 3 bases, with 10 bases of the junction left unmatched. The CDR3 runs to 18 residues.

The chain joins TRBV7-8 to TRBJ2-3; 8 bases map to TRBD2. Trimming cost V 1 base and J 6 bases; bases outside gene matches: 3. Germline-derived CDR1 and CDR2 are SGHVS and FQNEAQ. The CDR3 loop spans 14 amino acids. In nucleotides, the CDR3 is TGTGCCAGCAGCTTAGTATCTAGCGGGGATACGCAGTATTTT. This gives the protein CASSLVSSGDTQYF.

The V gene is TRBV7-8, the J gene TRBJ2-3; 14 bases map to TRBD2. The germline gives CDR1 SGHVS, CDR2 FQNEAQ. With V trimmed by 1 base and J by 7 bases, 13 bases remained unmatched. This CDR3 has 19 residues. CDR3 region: CASSLGLAGGPGLRYTQYF. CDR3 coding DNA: TGTGCCAGCAGCTTAGGACTAGCGGGAGGGCCCGGACTCCGGTATACGCAGTATTTT.

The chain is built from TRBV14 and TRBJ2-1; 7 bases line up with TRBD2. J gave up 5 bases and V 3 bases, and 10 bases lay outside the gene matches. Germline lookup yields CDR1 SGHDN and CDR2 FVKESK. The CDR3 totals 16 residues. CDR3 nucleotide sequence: TGTGCCAGCAGCCAGGGTCTGCGGGAGTTGAACAATGAGCAGTTCTTC. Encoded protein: CASSQGLRELNNEQFF.

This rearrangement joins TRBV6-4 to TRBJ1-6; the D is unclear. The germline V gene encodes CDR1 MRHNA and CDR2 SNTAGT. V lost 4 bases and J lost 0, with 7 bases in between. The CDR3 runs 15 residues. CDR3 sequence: CASSAGSSYNSPLHF. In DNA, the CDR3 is TGTGCCAGCAGTGCGGGGAGCTCCTATAATTCACCCCTCCACTTT.

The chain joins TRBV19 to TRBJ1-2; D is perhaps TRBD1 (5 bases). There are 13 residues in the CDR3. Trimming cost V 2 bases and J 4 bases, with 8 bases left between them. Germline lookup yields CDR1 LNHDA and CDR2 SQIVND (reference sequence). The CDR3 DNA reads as TGTGCCAGTAGTATATCGGGGGGCTATGGCTACACCTTC. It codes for CASSISGGYGYTF.

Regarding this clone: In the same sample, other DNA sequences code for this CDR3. The CDR3 reads CASSYGQGLGEQYF. The CDR3 nucleotides are TGTGCCAGCAGTTACGGTCAGGGCTTGGGCGAGCAGTACTTC. The gene calls are TRBV6-5 and TRBJ2-7; D possibly corresponds to TRBD1 (5 bases). Deletions cut 2 bases from V and 6 bases from J, with 14 bases between. The CDR3 totals 14 residues. The V gene's germline CDR1 is MNHEY and CDR2 SVGAGI.

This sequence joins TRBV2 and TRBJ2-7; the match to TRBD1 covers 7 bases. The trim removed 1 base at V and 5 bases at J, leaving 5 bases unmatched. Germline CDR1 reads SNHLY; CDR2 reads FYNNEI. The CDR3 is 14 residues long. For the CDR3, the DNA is TGTGCCAGCAGTGAAGAGGACAGGACCGACGAGCAGTACTTC. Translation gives CASSEEDRTDEQYF.

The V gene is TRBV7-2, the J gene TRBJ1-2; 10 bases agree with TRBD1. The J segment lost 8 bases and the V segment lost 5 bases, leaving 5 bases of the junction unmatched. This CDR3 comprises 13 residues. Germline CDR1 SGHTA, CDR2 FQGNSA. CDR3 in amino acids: CASSPDRGQGYTF. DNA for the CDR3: TGTGCCAGCAGCCCCGACAGGGGGCAGGGCTACACCTTC.

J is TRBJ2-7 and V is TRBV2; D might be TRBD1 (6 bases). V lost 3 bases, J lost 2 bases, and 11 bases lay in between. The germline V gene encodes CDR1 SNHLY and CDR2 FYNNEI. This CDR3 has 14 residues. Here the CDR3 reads CASSDPGDTYEQYF. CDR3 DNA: TGTGCCAGCAGTGACCCAGGGGATACCTACGAGCAGTACTTC.

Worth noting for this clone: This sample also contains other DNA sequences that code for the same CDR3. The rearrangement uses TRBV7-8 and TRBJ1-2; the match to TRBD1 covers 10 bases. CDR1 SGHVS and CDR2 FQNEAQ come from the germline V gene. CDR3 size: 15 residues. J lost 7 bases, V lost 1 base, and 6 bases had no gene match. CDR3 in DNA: TGTGCCAGCAGCTTAGGCCGACAGGGGGCTGGTGGCTACACCTTC. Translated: CASSLGRQGAGGYTF.